These T cell receptor beta chains were read from a single sample in a study of T cell responses to AZD1222 COVID-19 vaccine. Produced via immunoSEQ multiplex PCR; TCRdb's table is partial and in-frame only. The sample lists approximately 150,000 clones, about 93% occurring once. Sequencing used peripheral blood, obtained on day 0 of AZD1222 vaccination. All receptors derive from an adult in good health. CDR3s include the opening cysteine and the closing phenylalanine or tryptophan. Each record gives: clone size, J gene, V gene, D gene, CDR3 DNA, CDR3 protein. A D gene is named only where the DNA matches it firmly. Only some rows state a clone size, as once, few, many or a class for expanded clones.

NA | TRBJ1-2 | TRBV6-5 | TRBD1 | TGTGCCAGCAGTTTTAGGACAGGGGGCGATGGCTACACCTTC | CASSFRTGGDGYTF
NA | TRBJ2-3 | TRBV18 | TRBD2 | TGTGCCAGCTCACCATCTTGGACTAGCCTCAGCGATACGCAGTATTTT | CASSPSWTSLSDTQYF
NA | TRBJ2-7 | TRBV27 | TRBD1 | TGTGCCAGCAGTGCGGGACAGGGGTTACACGAGCAGTACTTC | CASSAGQGLHEQYF
NA | TRBJ2-1 | TRBV28 | TRBD1 | TGTGCCAGCATCGACCCCCGGGGGACAGGGAGGCGTGAGCAGTTCTTC | CASIDPRGTGRREQFF
NA | TRBJ1-1 | TRBV6-1 | NA | TGTGCCAGCAGTGAATTCGGGGGGAACACTGAAGCTTTCTTT | CASSEFGGNTEAFF
NA | TRBJ1-5 | TRBV19 | NA | TGTGCCAGTAGTATAGTGGGGAAAGTATATAGCAATCAGCCCCAGCATTTT | CASSIVGKVYSNQPQHF
NA | TRBJ1-4 | TRBV5-1 | NA | TGCGCCAGCAGCTTGTCCTGGGGAGGTGGTGAAGAAAAACTGTTTTTT | CASSLSWGGGEEKLFF
NA | TRBJ2-5 | TRBV30 | TRBD2 | TGTGCCACTAGCGGGGGAATGGAGACCCAGTACTTC | CATSGGMETQYF
NA | TRBJ2-7 | TRBV6-2/TRBV6-3 | NA | TGTGCCAGCAGTTACCTAGAGAGGTACGAGCAGTACTTC | CASSYLERYEQYF
NA | TRBJ1-3 | TRBV5-6 | NA | TGTGCCAGCAACCGGAGACAGAAAAACTTAAACACCATATATTTT | CASNRRQKNLNTIYF
NA | TRBJ1-2 | TRBV6-2/TRBV6-3 | NA | TGTGCCAGCAGTTACTCGATCGGGGGGCAGGTTGGTGGCTACACCTTC | CASSYSIGGQVGGYTF
NA | TRBJ2-3 | TRBV5-1 | TRBD2 | TGCGCCAGCAGCTTGGGACTAGCGGGGAACACAGATACGCAGTATTTT | CASSLGLAGNTDTQYF
few | TRBJ1-5 | TRBV29-1 | NA | TGCAGCGTTCGACAGGCCAATCAGCCCCAGCATTTT | CSVRQANQPQHF
NA | TRBJ1-6 | TRBV7-9 | TRBD1 | TGTGCCAGCAGCATGACTACAGGGGATAATTCACCCCTCCACTTT | CASSMTTGDNSPLHF
NA | TRBJ2-5 | TRBV19 | NA | TGTGCCAGTAGTACCCGAACACAGGGTTTGGGGGAGACCCAGTACTTC | CASSTRTQGLGETQYF
NA | TRBJ1-2 | TRBV6-2/TRBV6-3 | NA | TGTGCCAGCAGTCGATCTGTGGGGTATGGCTACACCTTC | CASSRSVGYGYTF
NA | TRBJ1-2 | TRBV10-3 | NA | TGTGCCATCAGTGAGCAAGCGACAGCCCACTATGGCTACACCTTC | CAISEQATAHYGYTF
NA | TRBJ2-7 | TRBV6-5 | NA | TGTGCCAGCACCCGTGAGGGGGGCGAGCAGTACTTC | CASTREGGEQYF
once | TRBJ1-4 | TRBV5-4 | NA | TGTGCCAGCAGCCGAACCGCCGCAACTAATGAAAAACTGTTTTTT | CASSRTAATNEKLFF
NA | TRBJ1-1 | TRBV25-1 | NA | TGTGCCAGCAGTCATAGGGCGGTTGTTTGGCCTGAAGCTTTCTTT | CASSHRAVVWPEAFF
NA | TRBJ2-4 | TRBV30 | NA | TGTGCCTGGACGGCCGGGGCCAAAAACATTCAGTACTTC | CAWTAGAKNIQYF
NA | TRBJ1-1 | TRBV30 | NA | TGTGCCTGGTCGGGAATGACTGAAGCTTTCTTT | CAWSGMTEAFF
NA | TRBJ1-1 | TRBV2 | NA | TGTGCCAGCAGTGATGGTGGCGCTGAAGCTTTCTTT | CASSDGGAEAFF
NA | TRBJ1-1 | TRBV4-1 | NA | TGCGCCAGCAGCCAAGAGGTTTGGAGGGCCGCAACCACTGAAGCTTTCTTT | CASSQEVWRAATTEAFF
NA | TRBJ2-7 | TRBV11-2 | NA | TGTGCCAGCAGCTCCCGATCGCGGTACGAGCAGTACTTC | CASSSRSRYEQYF
once | TRBJ1-1 | TRBV30 | NA | TGTGCCTGGAGTGTACTTGGGGGGCGTGGGACTGAAGCTTTCTTT | CAWSVLGGRGTEAFF
NA | TRBJ1-3 | TRBV10-2 | NA | TGCGCCAGCAGCCCTGGAAACACCATATATTTT | CASSPGNTIYF
NA | TRBJ2-7 | TRBV30 | NA | TGTGCCTGGAGTGTGTTAAACTACGAGCAGTACTTC | CAWSVLNYEQYF
NA | TRBJ2-2 | TRBV28 | TRBD2 | TGTGCCAGCAGTTCCCTGGGGGGGACCACCGGGGAGCTGTTTTTT | CASSSLGGTTGELFF
NA | TRBJ2-3 | TRBV14 | TRBD2 | TGTGCCAGCAGCAGGGACTACCGCACAGATACGCAGTATTTT | CASSRDYRTDTQYF
NA | TRBJ2-2 | TRBV7-2 | NA | TGTGCCAGCAGCCTCCGGGACGGAAACACCGGGGAGCTGTTTTTT | CASSLRDGNTGELFF
NA | TRBJ2-2 | TRBV4-3 | TRBD2 | TGCGCCAGCAGCCAAGGCGGGAGGTTCGTCGGGGAGCTGTTTTTT | CASSQGGRFVGELFF
NA | TRBJ2-1 | TRBV30 | TRBD2 | TGTGCCTGGACCCTAGCGGGAGTTGAGCAGTTCTTC | CAWTLAGVEQFF
NA | TRBJ1-2 | TRBV3-1/TRBV3-2 | TRBD1 | TGTGCCAGCAGCGAGGGACAGGGGCTATTACGGGGCTACACCTTC | CASSEGQGLLRGYTF
NA | TRBJ1-6 | TRBV29-1 | NA | TGCAGCGTCATCGAGCCTGGCGGAAATTCACCCCTCCACTTT | CSVIEPGGNSPLHF
NA | TRBJ2-7 | TRBV7-2 | TRBD2 | TGTGCCAGCAGCTTGACTAGCGGGGGCTCCTACGAGCAGTACTTC | CASSLTSGGSYEQYF
NA | TRBJ1-2 | TRBV30 | NA | TGTGCCTGGAGTGGGGGGTCGCCAGAGGGTGGCTACACCTTC | CAWSGGSPEGGYTF
NA | TRBJ1-2 | TRBV10-2 | TRBD1 | TGCGCCAGCAGTGAGGGGGCCGGGACAGTCCACGGCTACACCTTC | CASSEGAGTVHGYTF
NA | TRBJ1-5 | TRBV30 | NA | TGTGCCTGGAGTGTAGCTAGCAATCAGCCCCAGCATTTT | CAWSVASNQPQHF
NA | TRBJ1-2 | TRBV6-1 | NA | TGTGCCAGCAGTGAAAAAAAGTTCGTCTACACCTTC | CASSEKKFVYTF
NA | TRBJ1-1 | TRBV30 | NA | TGTGCCTGGAGTGGGGTGGGCGCTGAAGCTTTCTTT | CAWSGVGAEAFF
NA | TRBJ2-1 | TRBV5-4 | NA | TGTGCCAGCAGCTTGGTGCGGAATTCCTACAATGAGCAGTTCTTC | CASSLVRNSYNEQFF
NA | TRBJ2-1 | TRBV9 | TRBD2 | TGTGCCAGCAGCGTTGGGGCGATAGCGGGGGGGCTGCATGAGCAGTTCTTC | CASSVGAIAGGLHEQFF
NA | TRBJ2-2 | TRBV24-1 | NA | TGTGCCACCAGGGGGTCCACCGGGGAGCTGTTTTTT | CATRGSTGELFF
NA | TRBJ1-2 | TRBV18 | NA | TGTGCCAGCTCACTAAACCTGGGGGACTCTAACTATGGCTACACCTTC | CASSLNLGDSNYGYTF
NA | TRBJ2-3 | TRBV12-5 | NA | TGTGCTAGTGGTTTGGTACCTAGTCGGGGAGACACAGATACGCAGTATTTT | CASGLVPSRGDTDTQYF
NA | TRBJ1-2 | TRBV6-1 | TRBD1 | TGTGCCAGCAGTGAGGCCCAACAGGGGCGCTATGGCTACACCTTC | CASSEAQQGRYGYTF
NA | TRBJ2-5 | TRBV28 | TRBD2 | TGTGCCAGCAGGAAGGCGGGAGCCCCCGAGACCCAGTACTTC | CASRKAGAPETQYF
NA | TRBJ2-7 | TRBV29-1 | TRBD2 | TGCAGCGCTGGACGGACTAGCGGCTACGAGCAGTACTTC | CSAGRTSGYEQYF
NA | TRBJ1-3 | TRBV5-5 | NA | TGTGCCAGCACGCAGGGTTATTTGTCTGGAAACACCATATATTTT | CASTQGYLSGNTIYF
once | TRBJ2-5 | TRBV29-1 | NA | TGCAGCGTTGGGCCCGGGTTCGGAGAGACCCAGTACTTC | CSVGPGFGETQYF
NA | TRBJ2-7 | TRBV27 | TRBD1 | TGTGCCAGCAGCAATCTAGGGGACAGGGGCCACGAGCAGTACTTC | CASSNLGDRGHEQYF
NA | TRBJ1-5 | TRBV27 | NA | TGTGCCAGCAGTTTATCGAGGACTCAGCCCCAGCATTTT | CASSLSRTQPQHF
NA | TRBJ2-3 | TRBV7-6 | NA | TGTGCCAGCAGCCGCACGGCCATCACAGATACGCAGTATTTT | CASSRTAITDTQYF
NA | TRBJ1-4 | TRBV6-5 | NA | TGTGCCAGCAGACTTCAGGGTATAGGCGGTGAAAAACTGTTTTTT | CASRLQGIGGEKLFF
NA | TRBJ1-1 | TRBV28 | TRBD1 | TGTGCCAGCAGTCCGACAGGGAATGATTCTGAAGCTTTCTTT | CASSPTGNDSEAFF